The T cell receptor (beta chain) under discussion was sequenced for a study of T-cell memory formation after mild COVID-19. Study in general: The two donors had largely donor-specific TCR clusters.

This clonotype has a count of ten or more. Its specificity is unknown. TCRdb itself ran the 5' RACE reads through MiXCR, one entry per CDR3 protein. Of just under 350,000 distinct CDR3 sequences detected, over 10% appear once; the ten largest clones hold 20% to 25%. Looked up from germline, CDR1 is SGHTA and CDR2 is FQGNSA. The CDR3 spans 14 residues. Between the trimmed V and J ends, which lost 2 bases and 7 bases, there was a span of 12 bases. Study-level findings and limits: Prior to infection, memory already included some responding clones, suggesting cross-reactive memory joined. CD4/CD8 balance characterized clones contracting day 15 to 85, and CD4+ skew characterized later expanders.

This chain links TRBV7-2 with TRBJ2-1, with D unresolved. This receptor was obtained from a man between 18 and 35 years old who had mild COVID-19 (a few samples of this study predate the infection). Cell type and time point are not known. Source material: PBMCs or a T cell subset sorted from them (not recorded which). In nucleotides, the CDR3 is TGTGCCAGCAGCTTAATATCCGGTCGAAATGAGCAGTTCTTC. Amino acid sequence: CASSLISGRNEQFF.